A selection of T cell receptor beta chains follows, all from one sample in a study of cytomegalovirus exposure and HLA in healthy donors. Produced via immunoSEQ multiplex PCR; TCRdb's table is partial and in-frame only. The sample records 140,000 to 150,000 clones, roughly 82% being singletons. Material for sequencing was PBMCs. Every receptor here comes from a man under 40 in good health and CMV-seronegative. CDR3s include the opening cysteine and the closing phenylalanine or tryptophan. D genes are given only for firm matches. The size entry is marked missing in some rows and otherwise reads once, few, many or a size class.

V gene	clone size	D gene	J gene	CDR3 DNA	CDR3 protein
TRBV29-1	.	.	TRBJ2-7	TGCAGCGTTGGACGGACTCCCTACGAGCAGTACTTC	CSVGRTPYEQYF
TRBV27	.	.	TRBJ2-7	TGTGCCAGCAGTCTCCTCGGAGTGGACTACGAGCAGTACTTC	CASSLLGVDYEQYF
TRBV9	.	.	TRBJ2-2	TGTGCCAGCAGCGTAGGTGGGACTGGCACCGGGGAGCTGTTTTTT	CASSVGGTGTGELFF
TRBV5-1	.	.	TRBJ1-2	TGCGCCAGCAGCTTCAAGGGGGATGTCTACTATGGCTACACCTTC	CASSFKGDVYYGYTF
TRBV5-1	few	.	TRBJ1-1	TGCGCCAGCAGCCGGACGGCGGGGACCATGAACACTGAAGCTTTCTTT	CASSRTAGTMNTEAFF
TRBV29-1	.	TRBD1	TRBJ2-1	TGCAGCGCAAAAGGACAGGGCAGTTCTGAGCAGTTCTTC	CSAKGQGSSEQFF
TRBV7-9	once	TRBD1	TRBJ1-6	TGTGCCAGCGGAGGACAGGGTTCGGATTCACCCCTCCACTTT	CASGGQGSDSPLHF
TRBV6-6	.	.	TRBJ1-5	TGTGCCAGCGCGCGGCCGGGTCTGGAACAGCCCCAGCATTTT	CASARPGLEQPQHF
TRBV5-1	.	.	TRBJ1-1	TGCGCCAGCAGGCAGGGGACTGAAGCTTTCTTT	CASRQGTEAFF
TRBV5-1	few	TRBD1	TRBJ2-7	TGCGCCAGCAGCCCTGGACAGGGACCGGTACGAGAGCAGTACTTC	CASSPGQGPVREQYF
TRBV7-9	.	TRBD1	TRBJ2-3	TGTGCCAGCAGCTCCCCGGGACAGGGTAAACATACGCAGTATTTT	CASSSPGQGKHTQYF
TRBV5-6	.	TRBD1	TRBJ2-7	TGTGCCAGCCCCGGCTGCGCCGGGACAGGGACCTCCTACGAGCAGTACTTC	CASPGCAGTGTSYEQYF
TRBV28	.	.	TRBJ1-1	TGTGCCAGCAACACACATAGGGAGGAGGTTGGCACTGAAGCTTTCTTT	CASNTHREEVGTEAFF
TRBV7-9	.	.	TRBJ2-5	TGTGCCAGCAGCTTAGGGACTTACCAAGAGACCCAGTACTTC	CASSLGTYQETQYF
TRBV6-1	.	TRBD1	TRBJ1-2	TGTGCCAGCAGCGGGGACAGATCCTATGGCTACACCTTC	CASSGDRSYGYTF
TRBV25-1	.	.	TRBJ1-2	TGTGCCAGCAGTCGAGGTTGGGCAGGCGGGAACTATGGCTACACCTTC	CASSRGWAGGNYGYTF
TRBV6-5	.	.	TRBJ2-1	TGTGCCAGCAGTGTTACAACAAGCTACAATGAGCAGTTCTTC	CASSVTTSYNEQFF
TRBV5-6	.	TRBD1	TRBJ1-2	TGTGCCAGCAGCTTTGGGCAGGGGGCAGATGGCTACACCTTC	CASSFGQGADGYTF
TRBV27	.	TRBD1	TRBJ2-2	TGTGCCAGCAGCCGACAGGGGGCAAGCGGGGAGCTGTTTTTT	CASSRQGASGELFF
TRBV2	.	.	TRBJ1-6	TGTGCCAGCAGTACGGGGGGCAGTTATAATTCACCCCTCCACTTT	CASSTGGSYNSPLHF
TRBV4-1	.	TRBD1	TRBJ1-5	TGCGCCAGCAGCCGATCGGACAGGGACGATCAGCCCCAGCATTTT	CASSRSDRDDQPQHF
TRBV9	.	.	TRBJ2-5	TGTGCCAGCACCGTCGGGGCGGGGGCCAAAAAAGAGACCCAGTACTTC	CASTVGAGAKKETQYF
TRBV7-8	.	TRBD1	TRBJ1-1	TGTGCCAGCAGGTCACCCCTAGCAGAGGGGGCAGGAGGTGAAGCTTTCTTT	CASRSPLAEGAGGEAFF
TRBV19	.	TRBD1	TRBJ1-5	TGTGCCAGTAGTACTAGGACAGGGAATCAGCCCCAGCATTTT	CASSTRTGNQPQHF
TRBV29-1	.	TRBD1	TRBJ2-5	TGCAGCGTTGAAGATCAGGACAGGGGGGAGACCCAGTACTTC	CSVEDQDRGETQYF
TRBV5-4	few	TRBD1	TRBJ2-2	TGTGCCAGCAGCTGGGGGACAGCCATCACCGGGGAGCTGTTTTTT	CASSWGTAITGELFF
TRBV7-2	.	TRBD1	TRBJ1-5	TGTGCCAGCAGCTTCACAGGGGGCATGGGTGAAGCCCAGCATTTT	CASSFTGGMGEAQHF
TRBV28	.	TRBD2	TRBJ2-3	TGTGCCAGCAGTTGGGTCTGGGGGGGTTCAGATACGCAGTATTTT	CASSWVWGGSDTQYF
TRBV4-1	.	.	TRBJ2-5	TGCGCCAGCAGCCAAGGAGGGGGACAAGAGACCCAGTACTTC	CASSQGGGQETQYF
TRBV7-3	.	TRBD1	TRBJ2-7	TGTGCCAGCAGCTTACCCGGGACAGGGACCCACGAGCAGTACTTC	CASSLPGTGTHEQYF
TRBV11-1	.	.	TRBJ2-7	TGTGCCAGCAGCCCCCTCCTACCTCACAGGGGGGGCTACGAGCAGTACTTC	CASSPLLPHRGGYEQYF
TRBV5-1	.	TRBD1	TRBJ1-3	TGCGCCAGCAGTCTGGGGACAGGCGGAAACACCATATATTTT	CASSLGTGGNTIYF
TRBV27	.	TRBD1	TRBJ1-4	TGTGCCAGCAGTTCCCAGCGCTTGGACAGGGATGGTGAAAAACTGTTTTTT	CASSSQRLDRDGEKLFF
TRBV7-2	.	.	TRBJ1-5	TGTGCCAGCAGCCTCAGGGAAGGGTTTCAGCCCCAGCATTTT	CASSLREGFQPQHF
TRBV7-5	.	.	TRBJ2-1	TGTGCCAGAAGCCCGGGAGAGAGTTTCGCCAATGAGCAGTTCTTC	CARSPGESFANEQFF
TRBV6-5	.	.	TRBJ1-2	TGTGCCAGCAGTTTATTCCAGGGGTCTAGCTATGGCTACACCTTC	CASSLFQGSSYGYTF
TRBV5-1	.	TRBD2	TRBJ2-7	TGCGCCAGCAGCGCAGCTAGCGGAGCCTACGAGCAGTACTTC	CASSAASGAYEQYF
TRBV28	.	.	TRBJ2-1	TGTGCCAGCAGTTTGGCGGCGTATGAGCAGTTCTTC	CASSLAAYEQFF
TRBV4-1	.	.	TRBJ1-2	TGCGCCAGCAGCCAAGATGCTACGGGGTTCTATGGCTACACCTTC	CASSQDATGFYGYTF
TRBV5-1	.	.	TRBJ1-3	TGCGCCAGCAGCTTGGACAGGGCTGGAAACACCATATATTTT	CASSLDRAGNTIYF
TRBV28	.	TRBD1	TRBJ2-7	TGTGCAATCTCCGGGACAGGTGGGGCGAGGGAGCAGTACTTC	CAISGTGGAREQYF
TRBV9	.	.	TRBJ1-2	TGTGCCAGCAGCCTAGCAGTTAACTATGGCTACACCTTC	CASSLAVNYGYTF
TRBV6-6	few	.	TRBJ2-3	TGTGCCACGGGCCCCGGGGGTACGCAGTATTTT	CATGPGGTQYF
TRBV5-1	.	.	TRBJ2-1	TGCGCCAGCAGACATAGCGAACAGTCAGCCAATGAGCAGTTCTTC	CASRHSEQSANEQFF
TRBV7-2	.	.	TRBJ2-3	TGTGCCAGCAGCTTAACTAGCTTTCCGGGGACAGATACGCAGTATTTT	CASSLTSFPGTDTQYF
TRBV7-6	once	TRBD2	TRBJ2-1	TGTGCCAGCAGCTCATCCCCTAGCGGGAGTGATGAGCAGTTCTTC	CASSSSPSGSDEQFF
TRBV19	.	TRBD1	TRBJ1-2	TGTGCCAGTAGTCTCAACCCGGGACAGGGCCTCGGCTACACCTTC	CASSLNPGQGLGYTF
TRBV30	.	.	TRBJ2-3	TGTGCCTGGAGTGCCCCCTTCGGGGGGCGAACAGATACGCAGTATTTT	CAWSAPFGGRTDTQYF
TRBV5-1	.	.	TRBJ2-3	TGCGCCAGCAGCCGGGACTTCCCAAACGCAGATACGCAGTATTTT	CASSRDFPNADTQYF
TRBV28	.	.	TRBJ2-7	TGTGCCAGCAGCAAACTCGGACAGTTCTACGAGCAGTACTTC	CASSKLGQFYEQYF
TRBV5-1	.	.	TRBJ1-1	TGCGCCAGCAGCCCGTTATGGGGGGGGACTGAAGCTTTCTTT	CASSPLWGGTEAFF
TRBV28	.	TRBD1	TRBJ1-5	TGTGCCAGCAGCCCCATGGTTGGGCAGGGGGCGATTTATAGCAATCAGCCCCAGCATTTT	CASSPMVGQGAIYSNQPQHF
TRBV7-3	once	TRBD1	TRBJ2-2	TGTGCCAGCAGCGCCCGACAGGGGGCAAACACCGGGGAGCTGTTTTTT	CASSARQGANTGELFF
TRBV7-7	.	TRBD2	TRBJ2-1	TGTGCCAGCAGCTTAGGTCGACTAGCGGGAGTCAATGAGCAGTTCTTC	CASSLGRLAGVNEQFF